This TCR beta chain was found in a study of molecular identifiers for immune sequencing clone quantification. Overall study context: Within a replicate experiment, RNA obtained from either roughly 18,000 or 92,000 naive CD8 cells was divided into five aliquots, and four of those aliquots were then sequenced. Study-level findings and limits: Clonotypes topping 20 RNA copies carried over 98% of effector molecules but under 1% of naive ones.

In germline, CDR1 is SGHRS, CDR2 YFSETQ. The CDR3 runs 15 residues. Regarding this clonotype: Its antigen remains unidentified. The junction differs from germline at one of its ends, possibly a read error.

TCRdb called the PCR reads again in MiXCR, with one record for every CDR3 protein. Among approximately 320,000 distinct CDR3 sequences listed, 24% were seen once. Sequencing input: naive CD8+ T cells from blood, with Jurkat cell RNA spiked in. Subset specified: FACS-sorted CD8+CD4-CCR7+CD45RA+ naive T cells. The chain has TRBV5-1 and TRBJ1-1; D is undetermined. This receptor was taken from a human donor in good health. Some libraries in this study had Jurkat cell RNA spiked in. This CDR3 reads CAGSFNGRKDTEAFF. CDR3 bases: TGCGCCGGCAGCTTCAACGGTCGCAAGGACACTGAAGCTTTCTTT.